Listed below are T cell receptor beta chains from one sample, sequenced in a study of T cell responses to AZD1222 COVID-19 vaccine. Profiled with immunoSEQ multiplex PCR; TCRdb holds only in-frame clones, not every one. The sample contains 60,000 or so clones, around 83% of which appear only once. This material consisted of peripheral blood, taken on day 0 of AZD1222 vaccination. All receptors come from an adult in good health. Each CDR3 is given with its conserved first and last residue.

v_call | cdr3_aa
TRBV18 | CASSPPGGRNQPQHF
TRBV11-2 | CASSLRGRKLNEQYF
TRBV7-9 | CASSPKDRSRYYAGYTF
TRBV19 | CASNLWGANEKLFF
TRBV19 | CASSIGYNSPLHF
TRBV18 | CASSIFGQSALETQYF
TRBV4-1 | CASSQEARVDTEAFF
TRBV28 | CASTPPGLAGGDTYEQYF
TRBV28 | CASSLRRSYEQYF
TRBV3-1/TRBV3-2 | CASSHSGTSGNTIYF
TRBV4-3 | CASSQGLAYTGELFF
TRBV7-2 | CASSSQGATEAFF
TRBV7-9 | CASSSRRRNSYGYTF
TRBV5-1 | CASGPGTSGTDTQYF
TRBV30 | CAWSVEGNQPQHF